One and the same sample provided the 23 T cell receptor beta chains below, sequenced in a study of cytomegalovirus exposure and HLA in healthy donors. The PCR ran on 60 Vbeta and 13 Jbeta primers. Assay: immunoSEQ multiplex PCR; the TCRdb copy retains only in-frame clones and omits some. The sample includes roughly 180,000 clones, around four fifths of them seen just once. The sequenced sample was PBMCs. These TCRs come from a man younger than 45 in good health and CMV-seronegative.

The count of this clone is one. The chain employs TRBV19 and TRBJ2-5; D remains ambiguous. The CDR3 totals 16 residues. Germline CDR1 is LNHDA and CDR2 is SQIVND (reference sequence). V shed 1 base and J shed 7 bases, with 19 bases lying between them. The CDR3 DNA is TGTGCCAGTAGTATAGTCCCCCAAAGAGGTTCGGGGACCCAGTACTTC. Its protein product is CASSIVPQRGSGTQYF.

The chain couples TRBV9 to TRBJ1-1, with D tentatively TRBD1 (5 bases). This CDR3 is 14 amino acids long. Germline values: CDR1 SGDLS, CDR2 YYNGEE. Trimming shortened V by 4 bases and J by 5 bases, and 15 bases separated the two germline ends. CDR3 nucleotides: TGTGCCAGCAGCAGCCCAGGGATGCGAACTGAAGCTTTCTTT. It encodes CASSSPGMRTEAFF.

The V gene is TRBV19, the J gene TRBJ2-3; 10 nucleotides align to TRBD2. CDR1 LNHDA and CDR2 SQIVND come from the germline V gene (reference sequence). The CDR3 sequence is 17 residues long. The trim removed 6 bases at V and 2 bases at J, leaving 11 bases unmatched. This CDR3 reads CASSNPGTSVYTDTQYF. The DNA of the CDR3 is TGTGCCAGTAGCAATCCCGGGACTAGCGTCTACACAGATACGCAGTATTTT.

V usage is TRBV30 and J usage is TRBJ2-4; 7 bases are shared with TRBD1. Germline lookup yields CDR1 GTSNPN and CDR2 SVGIG (reference sequence). The CDR3 is made up of 17 amino acids. V gave up 1 base and J gave up 0 bases; unmatched junction bases: 9. In nucleotides, the CDR3 is TGTGCCTGGAGTGCCCTAGGGGGCCTACTAGCCAAAAACATTCAGTACTTC. It is translated as CAWSALGGLLAKNIQYF.

J is TRBJ1-4 and V is TRBV27; no clear D gene. Trimming removed 5 bases from V and 6 bases from J, with 13 bases in between. The germline V gene encodes CDR1 MNHEY and CDR2 SMNVEV (reference sequence). The CDR3 consists of 14 residues. CDR3 sequence: CASSLYSNHEKLFF. CDR3 nucleotides: TGTGCCAGCAGTCTATACAGTAACCATGAAAAACTGTTTTTT.

This chain uses TRBV18 with TRBJ1-5; D unresolved. V lost 2 bases, J lost 0 bases, and 5 bases lay in between. Germline V gene data show CDR1 as KGHSH and CDR2 as LQKENI. The CDR3 sequence is 14 residues long. As DNA, the CDR3 is TGTGCCAGCTCACCATTAGATAGCAATCAGCCCCAGCATTTT. Amino acid sequence: CASSPLDSNQPQHF.

This clone came up a few times. The chain has TRBV4-3 and TRBJ2-4; the match to TRBD2 covers 12 bases. The CDR3 is made up of 19 amino acids. J gave up 3 bases and V 3 bases, and 12 bases lay outside the gene matches. Per the germline V gene, CDR1 is LGHNA and CDR2 is YSLEER. The CDR3 bases are TGCGCCAGCAGCCAGGGTAGGACTAGCGGGGTCTCGGTCAAAAACATTCAGTACTTC. Protein: CASSQGRTSGVSVKNIQYF.

This chain joins TRBV4-1 and TRBJ2-7; 8 bases map to TRBD2. CDR3 length: 15 residues. V lost 2 bases to trimming and J lost 6 bases; unmatched junction nucleotides: 9. Germline CDR1 MGHRA, CDR2 YSYEKL. The CDR3 is CASSQTGTRFSEQYF. In nucleotides, the CDR3 is TGCGCCAGCAGCCAAACCGGGACTAGGTTTTCCGAGCAGTACTTC.

J is TRBJ2-7 and V is TRBV20-1; D is unclear. The CDR3 loop spans 11 amino acids. The germline gives CDR1 DFQATT, CDR2 SNEGSKA (reference sequence). V dropped 6 bases and J dropped 4 bases, with 10 bases sitting between them. CDR3 sequence: CSATSEYEQYF. CDR3 bases: TGCAGTGCAACGAGCGAGTACGAGCAGTACTTC.

The chain combines TRBV10-2 with TRBJ1-2; D possibly corresponds to TRBD1 (5 bases). Germline CDR1 reads WSHSY; CDR2 reads SAAADI. The CDR3 covers 13 residues. V gave up 5 bases and J gave up 7 bases, with 14 bases separating them. The DNA for the CDR3 is TGCGCCAGCAGTCAGGACATCACGGCTGGCTACACCTTC. It translates to CASSQDITAGYTF.

The chain uses TRBV6-6 and TRBJ2-1; 11 nucleotides agree with TRBD2. The germline V gene encodes CDR1 MNHNY and CDR2 SVGAGI (reference sequence). The trim removed 6 bases at V and 12 bases at J, leaving 16 bases unmatched. The CDR3 has 16 amino acids. CDR3 in amino acids: CASSPRLMTSGDGQFF. CDR3 nucleotides: TGTGCCAGCAGCCCGAGGCTTATGACTAGCGGGGATGGGCAGTTCTTC.

This chain joins TRBV19 and TRBJ2-3; TRBD2 aligns across 12 bases. Per the germline V gene, CDR1 is LNHDA and CDR2 is SQIVND (reference sequence). The CDR3 contains 17 residues. V trimming: 4 bases; J trimming: 2 bases; junction bases outside the gene matches: 7. The CDR3 loop reads CASSKIASGGATDTQYF. In DNA form, the CDR3 reads TGTGCCAGTAGTAAGATTGCTAGCGGGGGGGCCACAGATACGCAGTATTTT.

This rearrangement joins TRBV7-9 to TRBJ2-1; 11 nucleotides agree with TRBD2. In germline, CDR1 is SEHNR, CDR2 FQNEAQ (reference sequence). The length of the CDR3 is 16 residues. The V gene end was trimmed by 5 bases and the J gene end by 3 bases; junction bases not matched to a gene: 6. The CDR3 DNA reads TGTGCCAGCAGCGGAGGGACTAGCGGATACTACAATGAGCAGTTCTTC. Translating it yields CASSGGTSGYYNEQFF. The full variable domain, with the rest looked up from reference TRBV7-9 and TRBJ2-1, is DTGVSQNPRHKITKRGQNVTFRCDPISEHNRLYWYRQTLGQGPEFLTYFQNEAQLEKSRLLSDRFSAERPKGSFSTLEIQRTEQGDSAMYLCASSGGTSGYYNEQFFGPGTRLTVL.

This chain connects TRBV7-2 to TRBJ2-7; D is possibly TRBD2 (6 bases). The CDR3 is made up of 13 amino acids. V was pared by 2 bases and J by 4 bases, with 9 bases between. Germline lookup yields CDR1 SGHTA and CDR2 FQGNSA. This CDR3 is CASSLLALYEQYF. In nucleotides, the CDR3 is TGTGCCAGCAGCTTACTAGCGTTGTACGAGCAGTACTTC.

The chain links TRBV11-3 to TRBJ2-1, with 13 bases matching TRBD2. V gave up 4 bases and J gave up 0 bases; unmatched junction bases: 6. The CDR3 has 18 amino acids. Germline V gives CDR1 SGHNT, CDR2 YENEEA. CDR3 in amino acids: CASSSGRTSGSSYNEQFF. The CDR3 region has the DNA TGTGCCAGCAGCTCCGGCCGGACTAGCGGGAGCTCCTACAATGAGCAGTTCTTC.

CDR3 in amino acids: CASSLSGADTQYF. In DNA, the CDR3 is TGTGCCAGCAGTTTATCAGGGGCAGATACGCAGTATTTT. The rearrangement links TRBV28 to TRBJ2-3; D possibly corresponds to TRBD1 (6 bases). CDR1 and CDR2 (germline): MDHEN, SYDVKM. The CDR3 has 13 amino acids. The ends were cut back, 1 base at V and 4 bases at J, with 6 bases in the middle.

This sequence joins TRBV5-1 and TRBJ1-6; 7 bases agree with TRBD1. Looked up from germline, CDR1 is SGHRS and CDR2 is YFSETQ. The J segment lost 6 bases and the V segment lost 2 bases, leaving 5 bases of the junction unmatched. There are 15 residues in the CDR3. The CDR3 is CASSFQGDSNSPLHF. Written as DNA, the CDR3 is TGCGCCAGCAGCTTTCAGGGGGACTCTAATTCACCCCTCCACTTT.

This clone was recorded only once. The chain joins TRBV19 to TRBJ1-2; 7 bases fit TRBD1. Trimming at V came to 4 bases and at J to 3 bases, leaving 5 bases not matched to a gene. CDR1 and CDR2 (germline): LNHDA, SQIVND (reference sequence). The CDR3 contains 14 residues. CDR3 coding DNA: TGTGCCAGTAGTACTACCGGGACAGACTATGGCTACACCTTC. This encodes CASSTTGTDYGYTF.

This chain uses TRBV11-2 with TRBJ1-1, with 7 bases lining up with TRBD1. The CDR3 is made up of 15 amino acids. Germline V gene sequence: CDR1 SGHAT, CDR2 FQNNGV. V was pared by 5 bases and J by 1 base, with 7 bases of the junction left unmatched. This chain's CDR3 is CASSNATGRNTEAFF. CDR3 bases: TGTGCCAGCAGCAACGCGACAGGGAGGAACACTGAAGCTTTCTTT.

The gene calls are TRBV6-5 and TRBJ2-5; 9 bases match TRBD1. Per the germline V gene, CDR1 is MNHEY and CDR2 is SVGAGI. V shed 6 bases and J 5 bases; nucleotides not matched to a gene: 10. The CDR3 contains 15 residues. CDR3 loop: CASRFPGQGAETQYF. In DNA form, the CDR3 reads TGTGCCAGCAGATTCCCGGGACAGGGCGCGGAGACCCAGTACTTC.

The sample holds a few counts of this clone. V is TRBV7-6 and J is TRBJ2-3; D is possibly TRBD2 (6 bases). This CDR3 spans 18 amino acids. Germline values: CDR1 SGHVS, CDR2 FNYEAQ. The V gene lost 5 bases and the J gene lost 2 bases, with 23 bases spanning the gap. The CDR3 loop is CASSISPGLSNPTDTQYF. CDR3 nucleotide sequence: TGTGCCAGCAGCATCTCACCGGGACTCTCAAACCCCACAGATACGCAGTATTTT. Filled out from reference TRBV7-6 and TRBJ2-3, the complete variable domain reads GAGVSQSPRYKVTKRGQDVALRCDPISGHVSLYWYRQALGQGPEFLTYFNYEAQQDKSGLPNDRFSAERPEGSISTLTIQRTEQRDSAMYRCASSISPGLSNPTDTQYFGPGTRLTVL.

This chain uses TRBV7-8 with TRBJ2-1; perhaps TRBD2 as D (6 bases). Germline CDR1 reads SGHVS; CDR2 reads FQNEAQ. The CDR3 consists of 13 residues. V lost 1 base and J 9 bases, leaving 10 bases between the germline ends. CDR3 sequence reads: CASSLGLASEQFF. CDR3 DNA sequence: TGTGCCAGCAGCTTAGGGCTAGCGAGTGAGCAGTTCTTC.

The gene calls are TRBV10-3 and TRBJ1-3; 10 bases match TRBD1. There are 18 residues in the CDR3. V was pared by 2 bases and J by 0 bases, with 7 bases of the junction left unmatched. Per the germline V gene, CDR1 is ENHRY and CDR2 is SYGVKD. The CDR3 protein is CAISETRTGGFSGNTIYF. The CDR3 DNA is TGTGCCATCAGTGAGACCCGGACAGGGGGATTCTCTGGAAACACCATATATTTT.